This TCR beta chain was obtained from a study of blood T cell repertoires in COVID-19. Study summary: Donors in the United States, Italy and Spain gave samples during acute or convalescent COVID-19. Sources were T cells, B-cell-depleted T cells, or PBMCs; the material itself was cDNA or gDNA.

Clones were sequenced by immunoSEQ multiplex PCR, and TCRdb holds only the in-frame ones, with some missing. The table records tens of thousands of clones, over 70% of them present only once. CDR1 is SGHRS and CDR2 is YFSETQ in the germline V gene. Trimming took 3 bases from V and 5 from J, leaving 8 bases between them. This CDR3 has 12 amino acids. The sequenced sample consisted of peripheral blood. The clonotype comes from a human donor in a cohort sampled during active COVID-19. This chain joins TRBV5-1 and TRBJ1-1; no firm D call. CDR3 in amino acids: CASSSTETEAFF. The CDR3 DNA reads TGCGCCAGCAGCTCGACGGAGACTGAAGCTTTCTTT.